The entry below describes one T cell receptor (beta chain). The antigen remains unidentified. The assay was immunoSEQ multiplex PCR, and TCRdb's table has in-frame clones only and misses some. The data contain a few hundred thousand clones, under 80% of them seen just once; the ten biggest clones take up 15%. Germline CDR1 is MDHEN and CDR2 is SYDVKM. This CDR3 spans 11 amino acids. Germline trimming cut 6 bases from V and 6 bases from J; bases unmatched to any gene: 2. The data are from a study of cytotoxic CD8 clonotypes in ibrutinib-treated CLL. As for the study in general: After treatment lasting a median roughly 12 months, range 6 to 36, response samples were collected. On average, each sample had about 250,000 productive templates and tens of thousands of productive rearrangements. Study-wide results and caveats: Baseline-level clonality went beyond age-matched healthy donors and moved in step with circulating CD8+ T-cell counts. Public clonotypes were seen rarely and were contracted or stable on treatment.

This chain links TRBV28 with TRBJ2-7; 7 nucleotides line up with TRBD2. Sample: PBMCs, taken after 24 months of ibrutinib treatment. The receptor was derived from a human donor with chronic lymphocytic leukemia. CDR3 region: CASSWTSEQYF. DNA of the CDR3: TGTGCCAGCAGCTGGACTAGCGAGCAGTACTTC.